The 22 T cell receptor beta chains presented below share a single source sample, sequenced in a study of blood T cell repertoires in COVID-19. The assay was immunoSEQ multiplex PCR, and TCRdb's table has in-frame clones only and misses some. The table has about 180,000 clones, about 86% seen once. The material sequenced was peripheral blood. The receptors were gathered from a man aged 50-59 years with active or convalescent COVID-19.

The rearrangement joins TRBV6-6 to TRBJ2-7; 10 bases are shared with TRBD1. Losses at the gene ends were 2 bases for V and 5 bases for J; bases not matched to a gene: 6. This CDR3 spans 15 amino acids. Germline V gives CDR1 MNHNY, CDR2 SVGAGI (reference sequence). This CDR3 reads CASSYEGQGTNEQYF. In DNA form, the CDR3 reads TGTGCCAGCAGTTACGAGGGACAGGGGACTAACGAGCAGTACTTC.

The rearrangement joins TRBV18 to TRBJ1-6, with 7 bases lining up with TRBD1. After removal of 1 base from V and 10 bases from J, the junction contained 7 bases not matched to a gene. CDR3 length equals 15 residues. The germline gives CDR1 KGHSH, CDR2 LQKENI. CDR3 region: CASSPLGQVGSPLHF. CDR3 bases: TGTGCCAGCTCACCACTCGGACAGGTTGGGTCACCCCTCCACTTT.

The chain couples TRBV27 to TRBJ1-1, with 10 bases aligning to TRBD1. The germline CDR1 and CDR2 sequences are MNHEY and SMNVEV (reference sequence). With 2 bases clipped from V and 11 bases from J, the junction kept 11 bases outside the gene matches. There are 15 residues in the CDR3. CDR3 nucleotide sequence: TGTGCCAGCAGTTTAAGCCTGACAGGGGGCGGGGAGGCTTTCTTT. Translation gives CASSLSLTGGGEAFF.

The chain is built from TRBV2 and TRBJ1-5; perhaps TRBD1 as D (5 bases). V lost 0 bases and J lost 4, with 10 bases in between. This CDR3 region has 15 residues. Germline V gene sequence: CDR1 SNHLY, CDR2 FYNNEI. DNA for the CDR3: TGTGCCAGCAGTGAAGCGATTACAGGTAATCAGCCCCAGCATTTT. Amino acids: CASSEAITGNQPQHF.

This clone showed up just once. The V and J genes are TRBV5-5 and TRBJ2-1; D not certain. Trimming took 4 bases from V and 5 from J, leaving 13 bases between them. This CDR3 spans 14 amino acids. The V gene's germline CDR1 is SGHKS and CDR2 YYEKEE (reference sequence). CDR3 amino acids: CASSPEMVDNEQFF. CDR3 DNA: TGTGCCAGCAGCCCGGAGATGGTAGACAATGAGCAGTTCTTC.

The chain has TRBV5-6 and TRBJ2-5; no firm D call. V lost 0 bases, J lost 5 bases, and 8 bases lay in between. Germline V gene data show CDR1 as SGHDT and CDR2 as YYEEEE. The CDR3 contains 13 residues. As DNA, the CDR3 is TGTGCCAGCAGCTTGGGGCCACAGGAGACCCAGTACTTC. Amino acid sequence: CASSLGPQETQYF.

The V call is TRBV11-2, the J call TRBJ2-3, with 7 bases fitting TRBD2. With 0 bases clipped from V and 14 bases from J, the junction kept 14 bases outside the gene matches. Germline CDR1 and CDR2: SGHAT and FQNNGV. The CDR3 has 15 amino acids. The CDR3 DNA sequence: TGTGCCAGCAGCTTAGAGGGTCTAGCGGACAAAAGTCGGTATTTT. Its translation is CASSLEGLADKSRYF.

The DNA for the CDR3 is TGTGCCAGCAGCGCCGGGACAGCCAGCTCCTACAATGAGCAGTTCTTC. Translation: CASSAGTASSYNEQFF. The chain employs TRBV6-4 and TRBJ2-1; TRBD1 matches at 7 bases. The J segment lost 0 bases and the V segment lost 6 bases, leaving 8 bases of the junction unmatched. This CDR3 contains 16 residues. Germline loops: CDR1 MRHNA, CDR2 SNTAGT.

The chain couples TRBV10-3 to TRBJ2-3; no definite D call. Germline CDR1 and CDR2: ENHRY and SYGVKD. This CDR3 is 15 amino acids long. Trimming took off 3 bases at V and 0 bases at J, with 10 bases between the two ends. Here the CDR3 DNA reads TGTGCCATCAGTGACAAATTGGGCAGCACAGATACGCAGTATTTT. This translates into CAISDKLGSTDTQYF.

This clone was counted once. The rearrangement joins TRBV11-2 to TRBJ2-7, with a tentative D call TRBD1 (6 bases). Per the germline V gene, CDR1 is SGHAT and CDR2 is FQNNGV. V lost 6 bases and J lost 3, with 15 bases in between. The CDR3 is made up of 14 amino acids. CDR3 coding DNA: TGTGCCAGCAGTAGGGGACACAACCTCTACGAGCAGTACTTC. It is translated as CASSRGHNLYEQYF. Full variable domain (rest looked up from reference TRBV11-2 and TRBJ2-7): EAGVAQSPRYKIIEKRQSVAFWCNPISGHATLYWYQQILGQGPKLLIQFQNNGVVDDSQLPKDRFSAERLKGVDSTLKIQPAKLEDSAVYLCASSRGHNLYEQYFGPGTRLTVT.

This chain links TRBV20-1 with TRBJ1-6; D call uncertain. CDR1 and CDR2 from the germline V gene are DFQATT and SNEGSKA (reference sequence). The CDR3 has 13 amino acids. V gave up 3 bases and J gave up 10 bases, with 13 bases separating them. The DNA for the CDR3 is TGCAGTGCTAGTATCGCGGATGGCTCACCCCTCCACTTT. It codes for CSASIADGSPLHF.

In this sample, this clone turned up once. This chain joins TRBV18 and TRBJ2-7; 9 bases are shared with TRBD1. The CDR3 spans 14 residues. Trimming took 1 base from V and 6 from J; bases not matched to a gene: 4. In germline, CDR1 is KGHSH, CDR2 LQKENI. The CDR3 region has the DNA TGTGCCAGCTCACCACAACAGGGGGCCCTCGAGCAGTACTTC. It specifies CASSPQQGALEQYF.

Regarding this clone: Its ends do not fully match the called genes, so a read error is possible. This chain joins TRBV19 and TRBJ2-7, with D possibly matching TRBD1 (6 bases). The germline gives CDR1 LNHDA, CDR2 SQIVND (reference sequence). The CDR3 consists of 16 residues. The CDR3 loop reads CASSVEDRARPGEQYF. CDR3 DNA: TGTGCCAGTAGTGTAGAGGACAGAGCCCGCCCTGGCGAGCAGTACTTC.

J is TRBJ1-2 and V is TRBV5-1; D not certain. Germline V gives CDR1 SGHRS, CDR2 YFSETQ. The CDR3 consists of 13 residues. V was clipped by 1 base and J by 5 bases, with 9 bases between them. Here the CDR3 reads CASSLSAGYGYTF. DNA for the CDR3: TGCGCCAGCAGCTTGTCGGCGGGATATGGCTACACCTTC.

V gene TRBV27 combines with J gene TRBJ2-5; 10 nucleotides line up with TRBD2. This CDR3 region has 18 residues. Germline V lookup: CDR1 MNHEY, CDR2 SMNVEV (reference sequence). V lost 0 bases and J lost 3; bases outside the gene matches: 10. The CDR3: CASSLSLLAGPLEETQYF. Written as DNA, the CDR3 is TGTGCCAGCAGTTTATCATTACTAGCGGGGCCTTTGGAAGAGACCCAGTACTTC.

The chain carries TRBV7-9 and TRBJ1-4, with TRBD1 identical over 9 bases. Trimming removed 3 bases from V and 5 bases from J; junction bases left unmatched: 1. This CDR3 spans 14 amino acids. Germline values: CDR1 SEHNR, CDR2 FQNEAQ (reference sequence). The CDR3 nucleotides are TGTGCCAGCAGCTTTGGGACAGGGAATGAAAAACTGTTTTTT. The encoded protein is CASSFGTGNEKLFF.

This chain links TRBV6-6 with TRBJ1-5; tentatively, D is TRBD1 (5 bases). With 6 bases removed from V and 0 bases from J, the gap between germline ends came to 15 bases. The CDR3 is 16 amino acids. CDR1 and CDR2 (germline): MNHNY, SVGAGI (reference sequence). CDR3 DNA: TGTGCCAGCAGGCGGACAAGCCTTTATAGCAATCAGCCCCAGCATTTT. Encoded protein: CASRRTSLYSNQPQHF.

V gene TRBV28 combines with J gene TRBJ1-3, with unresolved D. V was pared by 3 bases and J by 0 bases, with 12 bases between. Per germline, CDR1 MDHEN and CDR2 SYDVKM. This CDR3 comprises 16 residues. CDR3 coding DNA: TGTGCCAGCAGTTTTCTTCAACAGTCCTCTGGAAACACCATATATTTT. It yields the protein CASSFLQQSSGNTIYF.

This rearrangement joins TRBV18 to TRBJ2-3; the match to TRBD2 covers 9 bases. The CDR3 is made up of 17 amino acids. Germline V gene sequence: CDR1 KGHSH, CDR2 LQKENI. V shed 3 bases and J 2 bases; nucleotides not matched to a gene: 9. The CDR3 region has the DNA TGTGCCAGCTCACCCCGGCGGCTAGCGGGGATCACAGATACGCAGTATTTT. As protein: CASSPRRLAGITDTQYF.

The J gene is TRBJ1-4, the V gene TRBV6-5; TRBD1 matches at 7 bases. CDR1 MNHEY and CDR2 SVGAGI come from the germline V gene. The ends lost 5 bases at V and 2 bases at J; junction bases unmatched: 5. The CDR3 has 15 amino acids. The CDR3 region is CASSKQGSTNEKLFF. The CDR3 DNA follows: TGTGCCAGCAGTAAACAGGGGTCTACTAATGAAAAACTGTTTTTT.

In DNA form, the CDR3 reads TGTGCTAGTGGTTTCCTCATACAGGGGCCGTACAAATTCGCCTACAATGAGCAGTTCTTC. It is translated as CASGFLIQGPYKFAYNEQFF. This chain joins TRBV12-5 and TRBJ2-1; 7 bases fit TRBD1. The CDR3 is 20 residues long. The germline V gene encodes CDR1 LGHNT and CDR2 FRNRAP. The junction had 19 bases not matched to a gene; V was cut back by 3 bases and J by 2 bases.

The genes are TRBV19 and TRBJ1-3; D is uncertain. The CDR3 sequence is 16 residues long. Trimming cost V 5 bases and J 0 bases, with 14 bases left between them. Germline values: CDR1 LNHDA, CDR2 SQIVND (reference sequence). The CDR3 reads CASSPTPGSSGNTIYF. CDR3 sequence (DNA): TGTGCCAGTAGTCCGACGCCGGGAAGCTCTGGAAACACCATATATTTT.